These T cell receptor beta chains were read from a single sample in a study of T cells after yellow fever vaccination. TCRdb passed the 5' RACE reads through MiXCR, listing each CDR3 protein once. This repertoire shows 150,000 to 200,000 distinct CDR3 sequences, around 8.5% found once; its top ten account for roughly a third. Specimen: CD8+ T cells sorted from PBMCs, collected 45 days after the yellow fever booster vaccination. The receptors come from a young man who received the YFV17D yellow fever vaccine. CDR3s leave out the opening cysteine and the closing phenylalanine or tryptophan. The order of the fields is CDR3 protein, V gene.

ASSLPGKETQY TRBV27
ASGEGRVDYGYT TRBV2
ASSQGWVWSYNEQF TRBV12-3/TRBV12-4
SARGGQGNNQPQH TRBV20-1
ASRTGGRRNEQY TRBV27
ASSLGYVSPLH TRBV27
ASGAWEGGPRTDTQY TRBV6-5
SADLGTEAF TRBV29-1
ASRERWTSGWETQY TRBV2
ASSLDRDSPNYGYT TRBV5-1
ASSQEPTVGQPQH TRBV4-1
ASSYSHRGEQY TRBV6-5
SAGYLDVRITDTQY TRBV20-1
ASRLSRRTNTEAF TRBV11-2
ASSVGIRGESPLH TRBV9
ASSLGDRETNVLT TRBV28
ASSQSLRQGGSPLH TRBV23-1
ASTPGQGTYEQY TRBV12-3/TRBV12-4
ASSPWDRGGDTQY TRBV7-2
ASSTGTYTGELF TRBV11-3
ASSVGLIEPYNEQF TRBV9
ASSSGLAELSEQY TRBV7-9
ASSYLTNGQETQY TRBV5-1
ASSLPGDTEQF TRBV7-6
ASAQGGAQPQH TRBV19
ASSQDREGGVTEAF TRBV3-1
ARGTSVTYNEQF TRBV2
ASSLGRDNEQF TRBV7-8
ASRDTEGEETQY TRBV10-2
ASSPRDTYQPQH TRBV11-2
ASSLNPDRGYT TRBV27
ASTHMTANTEAF TRBV12-3/TRBV12-4
ASSVGSDRAQETQY TRBV9
ASSQTGVNEQF TRBV7-9
ASSSGLDETQY TRBV6-2/TRBV6-3
ASSAGTGQETQY TRBV9
SVELAGTEETQY TRBV29-1
SAPDRDLEQY TRBV20-1
ASSPYGSPSTDTQY TRBV18
SVVGTGGGLYGYT TRBV29-1
ASSTIAGGSDTQY TRBV12-3/TRBV12-4
ASRVGISSYNEQF TRBV4-3
ASTPGPPSGQITEAF TRBV19
ATSENRDDPTGELF TRBV24-1
SALGSSYEQY TRBV29-1
SVEVLVMNTEAF TRBV29-1
ASSYFDGANVLT TRBV6-5
ASSQGLAAMSSYNEQF TRBV4-1
ASSLAGTVNEQF TRBV7-9